This entry describes one T cell receptor beta chain. What this receptor recognizes is not known. No much larger clone is present one base from it, and per-base qualities are unavailable. Using the deep immunoSEQ assay, multiplex PCR amplified TCR CDR3 regions from genomic DNA. Extracted genomic DNA from each cell subset was spread evenly across all wells of several immunoSEQ 96-well plates, with each plate serving as a replicate. Each replicate PCR for unsorted PBMC received 250 to 300 ng genomic DNA, equal to 30,000 to 35,000 T cell genomes. Genomic DNA from unsorted PBMC was sequenced over ten immunoSEQ deep assay plates. The purified libraries were quantified using a Qubit 3.0 fluorometer, sized with a Bioanalyzer 2100, and then quantified again using the KAPA Library Quantification kit. Every immunoSEQ 96-well plate was sequenced on a dedicated single-read 150-cycle Illumina NextSeq 550 flow cell. Per the original workflow: The immunoSEQ output contained only junctional sequences without quality scores, so filtering could not match that applied to full-length reads. To assign V/J genes and CDR3, sequences were annotated against IMGT germline references using PyIR, a Python wrapper for IgBLAST v1.9. Any read was removed if the V/J assignment was weak (E-value above 1e-6), the CDR3 was missing, or the read contained stop codons, out-of-frame junctions, or ambiguous translated residues. A V3J clonotype was defined by an identical inferred V gene, J gene, and CDR3 amino acid sequence. To compute the percentage overlap between repertoires, the number of shared unique clonotypes was divided by the size of the smaller repertoire. Three approaches were used to assess repertoire richness: RTK rarefaction, the Chao1 estimator, and Recon v2.1 estimates of unobserved clonotypes. In TCRdb, the immuneACCESS table is reduced to in-frame sequences with V and J assigned. These tables do not hold every clone; where another copy was compared, an unresolved V gene accounts for under half, and the others remain unexplained. V, J and clone size were drawn from that table, and D and trimming were deduced from the DNA. The sample includes 450,000 to 500,000 clones, with roughly 80% observed a single time. Of the sample, about an eighth is held by the ten largest clones.

The sample originates from a study of shared clonotypes between healthy human individuals (dated by TCRdb to between 2020 and 2021). Describing the broader study: The cohort included three men and a couple of women between 18 and 49 years of age. Each donor's leukapheresis produced roughly between roughly 0.85 and 9.5 billion PBMCs. Blood TCR repertoires of about five healthy adults were deeply sequenced to estimate repertoire size and the extent of clonotype sharing between individuals. To increase sequencing depth and limit assay-specific biases, TCR repertoire library preparation and sequencing were carried out by different laboratories using diverse techniques. Overall study outcomes, separate from this receptor: Sampling was restricted to blood, and TCR repertoires in tissue are likely to differ from TCR repertoires in blood. The genetic and exposure-history diversity represented was limited by the small number of donors. Based on pairwise subsampling, the degree of clonotype sharing among donors was expected to be affected by sequencing depth.

Healthy HIV-negative adults with no recently reported acute infections or vaccinations were included as donors. Every donor was a Caucasian adult living in Nashville, Tennessee, USA. In the unsorted samples, roughly 90 million PBMCs were counted, and genomic DNA was extracted using the QIAamp DNA Blood Mini kit. Blood was collected by leukapheresis, and PBMCs were isolated by Ficoll-Histopaque density gradient centrifugation and then cryopreserved in liquid nitrogen vapor phase. What was sequenced was PBMCs. This TCR derives from a woman aged 40 to 50 in good health. Some clones in this sample may be carry-over from other donors' samples.

The DNA reads as follows: TGTGCCAGCAGCTTAGCGACTAGCGCAGATACGCAGTATTTT. It translates to CASSLATSADTQYF. The rearranged segments are TRBV7-8 and TRBJ2-3, and TRBD2 aligns with 8 junction nucleotides. The germline V gene supplies CDR1 SGHVS and CDR2 FQNEAQ. From cysteine to phenylalanine, the CDR3 is 14 amino acids long. Just the 42-base CDR3 DNA is kept, in frame starting at base 1. Trimmed from V: 0 bases; trimmed from J: 4 bases; junction bases lacking a gene match: 0.